This entry describes one T cell receptor beta chain. This entry is derived from a study of blood T cell repertoires in COVID-19. Original processing notes: Estimates of nucleated cell counts were drawn from the amplification of reference gene primers. Here immunoSEQ multiplex PCR was the method, and the copy in TCRdb shows in-frame clones only, minus some. That table furnishes V, J and clone size, whereas the DNA furnished D and trimming. The repertoire includes under 200,000 clones, about nine tenths of them detected once, and around 1.5% sits in the top ten. Germline V gene data show CDR1 as GTSNPN and CDR2 as SVGIG (reference sequence). With V trimmed by 1 base and J by 5 bases, 11 bases remained unmatched. The CDR3 totals 17 residues.

The receptor was derived from a man aged 18 to 29 with active or convalescent COVID-19. V and J are TRBV30 and TRBJ1-5, with TRBD1 matching over 10 bases. Sample: peripheral blood. CDR3 region: CAWSDGDRGRLYQPQHF. The CDR3 DNA sequence: TGTGCCTGGAGTGACGGAGACAGGGGGCGTCTGTATCAGCCCCAGCATTTT.